This record concerns one T cell receptor (beta chain) sequence. The assay was immunoSEQ multiplex PCR, and TCRdb's table has in-frame clones only and misses some. The top ten hold 4.5% to 5.5% of the sample, which has 85,000 to 100,000 clones, roughly 80% seen once. The data are from a study of blood T cell repertoires in COVID-19. Turning to the study itself: Material from acute and convalescent COVID-19 was sourced from the United States, Italy and Spain. Sample material is recorded as cDNA or gDNA derived from T cells, B-cell-depleted T cells, or PBMCs.

V lost 2 bases, J lost 4 bases, and 2 bases stayed unmatched. CDR1 is SGHRS and CDR2 is YFSETQ in the germline V gene. The CDR3 runs 14 residues. The receptor comes from an elderly man with COVID-19, enrolled during active disease. The chain links TRBV5-1 to TRBJ2-2; 7 nucleotides align to TRBD1. The material sequenced was peripheral blood. The CDR3 bases are TGCGCCAGCAGCTTAACAGGGGCCACCGGGGAGCTGTTTTTT. It specifies CASSLTGATGELFF.